Below are 26 T cell receptor beta chains sequenced from a single sample in a study of T cells in Graves' hyperthyroidism and ophthalmopathy. TCR beta CDR3 regions were amplified from RNA. During a first-round RT-PCR of the TCR CDR3, the HTBI primer set was used. MiXCR was run by TCRdb on the multiplex PCR reads, yielding one entry per CDR3 protein. This table holds about 200,000 distinct CDR3 sequences, 15% to 20% found once. Sequencing input: blood. These receptors all come from a man aged 40-50 years with Graves' hyperthyroidism.

This clonotype came up once. The V gene is TRBV20-1, the J gene TRBJ2-4, with D hard to call. Trimming pared 5 bases from V and 0 bases from J, leaving 14 bases between. The CDR3 has 15 amino acids. Germline values: CDR1 DFQATT, CDR2 SNEGSKA (reference sequence). The CDR3 DNA is TGCAGTGCTGTCGAGGCCCAGTTAGCCAAAAACATTCAGTACTTC. Translation gives CSAVEAQLAKNIQYF.

This clonotype was seen a handful of times. The chain employs TRBV4-3 and TRBJ1-5; D gene ambiguous. The germline V gene encodes CDR1 LGHNA and CDR2 YSLEER. The CDR3 extends over 15 amino acids. Deletions cut 0 bases from V and 5 bases from J, with 11 bases between. CDR3 residues: CASSQDRSADQPQHF. The CDR3 DNA reads TGCGCCAGCAGCCAAGATAGGTCGGCAGATCAGCCCCAGCATTTT.

This chain links TRBV11-3 with TRBJ2-3, with 9 bases aligning to TRBD1. The V segment lost 1 base and the J segment 5 bases; nucleotides outside the gene matches: 1. CDR1 and CDR2 from the germline V gene are SGHNT and YENEEA. The CDR3 sequence is 14 residues long. Written as DNA, the CDR3 is TGTGCCAGCAGCTTAGCGGACAGGGGAGATACGCAGTATTTT. Its protein product is CASSLADRGDTQYF.

The V call is TRBV6-2 or TRBV6-3, the J call TRBJ1-4, with TRBD1 identical over 7 bases. Germline V CDR1 and CDR2: MNHEY, SVGEGT. The CDR3 length is 16 residues. Trimming removed 0 bases from V and 3 bases from J; junction bases left unmatched: 4. Written as DNA, the CDR3 is TGTGCCAGCAGTTACTCGGCCGGGACAGCTAATGAAAAACTGTTTTTT. Translating gives CASSYSAGTANEKLFF.

The chain has TRBV19 and TRBJ2-2, with D maybe TRBD1 (6 bases). Germline assignment: CDR1 LNHDA and CDR2 SQIVND (reference sequence). V lost 8 bases and J 6 bases, leaving 16 bases between the germline ends. This CDR3 comprises 14 residues. CDR3 DNA: TGTGCCAGTCGGAGGCAGGGGTTCGCCGGGGAGCTGTTTTTT. Translated, it gives CASRRQGFAGELFF. The complete variable domain, with remaining parts taken from reference TRBV19 and TRBJ2-2, reads DGGITQSPKYLFRKEGQNVTLSCEQNLNHDAMYWYRQDPGQGLRLIYYSQIVNDFQKGDIAEGYSVSREKKESFPLTVTSAQKNPTAFYLCASRRQGFAGELFFGEGSRLTVL.

In this sample, this clonotype turned up a few times. This chain links TRBV19 with TRBJ1-6; D uncertain. V lost 5 bases to trimming and J lost 7 bases, with 9 bases between them. The CDR3 consists of 13 residues. The germline CDR1 and CDR2 sequences are LNHDA and SQIVND (reference sequence). The CDR3 reads CASSEAENSPLHF. DNA for the CDR3: TGTGCCAGTAGTGAGGCAGAAAATTCACCCCTCCACTTT.

The V gene is TRBV10-2, the J gene TRBJ1-5; the D gene is possibly TRBD1 (5 bases). V gave up 8 bases and J gave up 0 bases, with 17 bases separating them. The CDR3 consists of 16 residues. Germline CDR1 and CDR2: WSHSY and SAAADI. CDR3 protein: CASGTSGLYSNQPQHF. DNA for the CDR3: TGCGCCAGCGGGACGAGTGGACTTTATAGCAATCAGCCCCAGCATTTT.

This chain joins TRBV3-1 and TRBJ1-1, with 8 bases that match TRBD1. Looked up from germline, CDR1 is LGHDT and CDR2 is YNNKEL (reference sequence). The CDR3 runs to 15 residues. Trimming cost V 4 bases and J 1 base; bases outside gene matches: 5. The CDR3 DNA sequence: TGTGCCAGCAGCCCCGGGACAGGAGGGAACACTGAAGCTTTCTTT. Amino acids: CASSPGTGGNTEAFF.

This clonotype occurred a few times. The chain couples TRBV5-5 to TRBJ1-2; 7 positions agree with TRBD1. The CDR3 spans 19 residues. Germline V gene data show CDR1 as SGHKS and CDR2 as YYEKEE (reference sequence). Germline trimming cut 3 bases from V and 2 bases from J; bases unmatched to any gene: 19. The CDR3 DNA reads TGTGCCAGCAGCTCCGTTACAAGCCTTTCTAGGACAGGAAACTATGGCTACACCTTC. Encoded protein: CASSSVTSLSRTGNYGYTF.

This clonotype has a count of ten or more. The rearrangement links TRBV6-2 or TRBV6-3 to TRBJ2-3; D not resolved. CDR3 size: 15 residues. V gave up 4 bases and J gave up 0 bases, with 11 bases separating them. Germline lookup yields CDR1 MNHEY and CDR2 SVGEGT. The CDR3 reads CASSFDTSSTDTQYF. CDR3 nucleotide sequence: TGTGCCAGCAGTTTCGACACCTCTAGCACAGATACGCAGTATTTT.

This clonotype was counted many times. The chain combines TRBV20-1 with TRBJ1-5; the D is unclear. Germline V gene data show CDR1 as DFQATT and CDR2 as SNEGSKA (reference sequence). The CDR3 is 12 residues long. The V and J ends lost 6 bases and 6 bases respectively, with 12 bases between them. As DNA, the CDR3 is TGCAGTGCCTGGGCCGCTGGTCAGCCCCAGCATTTT. Its translation: CSAWAAGQPQHF.

This clonotype was seen repeatedly, ten times or more. The CDR3 DNA reads as TGTGCCAGCAGCCAAGGGAGGAACACTGAAGCTTTCTTT. Its protein product is CASSQGRNTEAFF. This chain connects TRBV14 to TRBJ1-1; unclear D gene. CDR1 is SGHDN and CDR2 is FVKESK in the germline V gene. Trimming pared 1 base from V and 1 base from J, leaving 4 bases between. This CDR3 spans 13 amino acids.

This clonotype has a count of ten or more. This chain links TRBV20-1 with TRBJ2-3; TRBD1 aligns across 9 bases. V shed 5 bases and J 3 bases; nucleotides not matched to a gene: 3. Germline CDR1 is DFQATT and CDR2 is SNEGSKA (reference sequence). This CDR3 is 13 amino acids long. CDR3 loop: CSAPGTGTDTQYF. CDR3 in DNA: TGCAGTGCTCCCGGGACAGGGACAGATACGCAGTATTTT.

The chain combines TRBV24-1 with TRBJ2-1; TRBD2 agrees at 10 bases. The V and J ends lost 0 bases and 6 bases, in that order; junction bases with no gene match: 4. The CDR3 sequence is 16 residues long. Germline CDR1 KGHDR, CDR2 SFDVKD. CDR3 coding DNA: TGTGCCACCAGTGATTTGACTAGCGGGGCGTCCAATGAGCAGTTCTTC. It yields the protein CATSDLTSGASNEQFF.

The rearrangement uses TRBV10-3 and TRBJ1-1, with D unclear. The ends were cut back, 3 bases at V and 1 base at J, with 6 bases in the middle. This CDR3 comprises 13 residues. The germline V gene encodes CDR1 ENHRY and CDR2 SYGVKD. CDR3 protein: CAISDRENTEAFF. CDR3 in DNA: TGTGCCATCAGTGACCGAGAGAACACTGAAGCTTTCTTT.

The sample holds many counts of this clonotype. CDR3 in DNA: TGTGCCAGCAGCGCGGACTGGCTTACCGGGGAGCTGTTTTTT. Translation gives CASSADWLTGELFF. The chain employs TRBV27 and TRBJ2-2; TRBD2 might be the D (5 bases). The CDR3 extends over 14 amino acids. The V gene lost 6 bases and the J gene lost 5 bases, with 13 bases spanning the gap. Germline V gene sequence: CDR1 MNHEY, CDR2 SMNVEV (reference sequence).

Comments on this clonotype: This may come from a read error, since a much larger clone is one base off. The genes are TRBV15 and TRBJ1-6; weak D call: TRBD1 (5 bases). Germline loops: CDR1 LNHNV, CDR2 YYDKDF (reference sequence). The CDR3 runs 11 residues. In DNA form, the CDR3 reads TGTGACACCAGCAGGGATTCACCCCTCCACTTT. This gives the protein CDTSRDSPLHF.

The J gene is TRBJ1-5, the V gene TRBV10-3; 11 positions agree with TRBD1. Germline assignment: CDR1 ENHRY and CDR2 SYGVKD. The CDR3 covers 15 residues. J lost 5 bases, V lost 6 bases, and 6 bases had no gene match. The CDR3 protein is CAISERTGGHQPQHF. For the CDR3, the DNA is TGTGCCATCAGCGAAAGGACAGGGGGCCATCAGCCCCAGCATTTT.

The chain is built from TRBV20-1 and TRBJ1-1; D call uncertain. Looked up from germline, CDR1 is DFQATT and CDR2 is SNEGSKA (reference sequence). This CDR3 has 11 amino acids. V lost 2 bases, J lost 3 bases, and 4 bases lay in between. CDR3 amino acids: CSARLYTEAFF. The CDR3 nucleotides read TGCAGTGCTAGATTGTACACTGAAGCTTTCTTT.

J is TRBJ1-4 and V is TRBV27; TRBD1 might be the D (5 bases). There are 14 residues in the CDR3. Trimming cost V 6 bases and J 6 bases, with 14 bases left between them. Germline CDR1 reads MNHEY; CDR2 reads SMNVEV (reference sequence). CDR3 region: CASRKQGVHEKLFF. In DNA, the CDR3 is TGTGCCAGCAGGAAACAAGGGGTGCATGAAAAACTGTTTTTT.

The rearrangement joins TRBV7-9 to TRBJ2-7; perhaps D is TRBD1 or TRBD2 (5 bases each). V lost 11 bases and J lost 1, with 12 bases in between. The CDR3 runs to 12 residues. Looked up from germline, CDR1 is SEHNR and CDR2 is FQNEAQ (reference sequence). CDR3 nucleotides: TGTGCCTCCCAGGGACCTTCCTACGAGCAGTACTTC. Translating it yields CASQGPSYEQYF.

This clonotype was seen repeatedly, ten times or more. The chain recombines TRBV14 with TRBJ2-7; TRBD1 or TRBD2 may be the D gene (5 bases each). Trimming stripped 3 bases from V and 6 bases from J, with 15 bases between. Germline loops: CDR1 SGHDN, CDR2 FVKESK. This CDR3 contains 14 residues. The CDR3 coding sequence is TGTGCCAGCAGCCAGGGGACGGGGAAGGGCGAGCAGTACTTC. It codes for CASSQGTGKGEQYF.

This clonotype was seen more than once but under ten times. The chain combines TRBV12-3 or TRBV12-4 with TRBJ1-2; possible D gene TRBD1, 6 bases. The CDR3 has 14 amino acids. Trimming removed 3 bases at V and 4 bases at J, with 12 bases between. The CDR3 nucleotides are TGTGCCAGCAGTTTGCAGGGGACATCCTATGGCTACACCTTC. Its protein is CASSLQGTSYGYTF.

This chain connects TRBV6-2 or TRBV6-3 to TRBJ2-3; TRBD2 aligns across 15 bases. This CDR3 is built from 17 residues. Germline V CDR1 and CDR2: MNHEY, SVGEGT. Trimming removed 1 base from V and 5 bases from J; junction bases left unmatched: 4. CDR3 loop: CASSYLGLAGGQDTQYF. The CDR3 nucleotides are TGTGCCAGCAGTTACTTAGGACTAGCGGGGGGGCAAGATACGCAGTATTTT.

This clonotype was picked up many times. This chain links TRBV28 with TRBJ2-7, with D possibly TRBD1 on 5 matching bases. The CDR3 runs to 14 residues. From germline, CDR1 is MDHEN and CDR2 SYDVKM. V gave up 4 bases and J gave up 7 bases, with 17 bases separating them. CDR3 nucleotide sequence: TGTGCCAGCAGTTCCCAACAGGACCCTTGGGAGCAGTACTTC. The encoded protein is CASSSQQDPWEQYF. Full variable domain (missing parts from reference TRBV28 and TRBJ2-7): DVKVTQSSRYLVKRTGEKVFLECVQDMDHENMFWYRQDPGLGLRLIYFSYDVKMKEKGDIPEGYSVSREKKERFSLILESASTNQTSMYLCASSSQQDPWEQYFGPGTRLTVT.

This clonotype was detected ten times or more. CDR3 in DNA: TGTGCCAGCAGCTCCGGACATGGGGGGGAGCAGTACTTC. Its translation is CASSSGHGGEQYF. V is TRBV5-8 and J is TRBJ2-7; possible D gene TRBD2, 6 bases. This CDR3 region has 13 residues. Trimming removed 3 bases at V and 7 bases at J, with 14 bases between. Per germline, CDR1 SGHTS and CDR2 YDEGEE. Looking up the rest from reference TRBV5-8 and TRBJ2-7 gives the full variable domain: EAGVTQSPTHLIKTRGQQATLRCSPISGHTSVYWYQQALGLGLQFLLWYDEGEERNRGNFPPRFSGRQFPNYSSELNVNALELEDSALYLCASSSGHGGEQYFGPGTRLTVT.